This TCR beta chain was captured by sequencing in a study of cytomegalovirus exposure and HLA in healthy donors. The study ran its PCR with 60 Vbeta and 13 Jbeta primers. Only in-frame clones appear in the TCRdb table, and some are missing; sequencing was by immunoSEQ multiplex PCR. The sample includes under 200,000 clones, around 82% of them seen just once. The study's findings and limits: Upon later analysis, HLA-associated TCR beta chains proved more clonally expanded than other, equally common chains. The CMV antigen specificity of three CMV-associated chains was confirmed through in vitro analysis.

Every donor was a healthy person donating bone marrow. Nominally healthy donors were sampled, though unrecorded immune exposures were likely. As concerns this clone: Antigen: not known. Other DNA sequences in the sample encode the same CDR3.

The clonotype originates from a man in his 60s in good health and CMV-seronegative. The sample taken for sequencing was PBMCs.

CDR3 DNA sequence: TGCAGCGTTGGAGGAAACTACGAGCAGTACTTC. Translation gives CSVGGNYEQYF. The genes are TRBV29-1 and TRBJ2-7, with D unclear. V was shortened by 4 bases and J by 3 bases, with 7 bases between the two germline ends. Germline V lookup: CDR1 SQVTM, CDR2 ANQGSEA. CDR3 length: 11 residues.